This T cell receptor beta chain was sequenced during a study of OX40 agonist ivuxolimab in advanced cancers. Study background: Ivuxolimab, an agonist antibody against OX40 (CD134), was given to patients. Earlier anti-PD-1, anti-PD-L1 or anti-CTLA-4 therapy was permitted; over 35% had received some.

Of note for this clone: What it binds is unknown.

The J segment lost 4 bases and the V segment lost 3 bases, leaving 5 bases of the junction unmatched. Germline values: CDR1 SGDLS, CDR2 YYNGEE. This CDR3 is 15 amino acids long. Whole-study results and caveats: Clonal expansion among partial responders at 0.1-3.0 mg/kg ranked near the lowest.

Repertoires were generated with immunoSEQ multiplex PCR, while TCRdb's copy carries only in-frame clones and drops some. The sample records about 73,000 clones, about 92% being singletons. The chain employs TRBV9 and TRBJ2-7, with 12 positions matching TRBD1. This clonotype was sampled from an adult with an advanced solid tumor such as melanoma, head and neck, liver or kidney cancer. The sample in question was CD4+ or CD8+ T cells sorted from blood, obtained in a trial of the OX40 agonist ivuxolimab. For the CDR3, the DNA is TGTGCCAGCAGCGGCCCGGGACAGGGGGCTTACGAGCAGTACTTC. This codes for CASSGPGQGAYEQYF.